The clone carrying this TCR beta chain has a single count. Trimming left V 6 bases short and J 6 bases short, with 12 bases between. The CDR3 has 12 amino acids. This sample is part of a study of blood T cell repertoires in COVID-19. In the authors' methods: Researchers report that nucleated cell counts were estimated from reference gene primer amplification. Sequenced by immunoSEQ multiplex PCR; TCRdb stores in-frame clones only, minus some. V and J calls and clone size are given by that table; D and trimming were obtained from the DNA. The sample has 190,000 or so clones, approximately 85% seen once.

This sequence joins TRBV12-3 or TRBV12-4 and TRBJ2-7; TRBD1 might be the D (6 bases). The receptor was derived from a woman aged 25 to 39 who had recovered from COVID-19. Sequencing input: PBMCs or T cells enriched from blood (not recorded which). CDR3 nucleotides: TGTGCCAGCAGATCAAAAGGGGGCGAGCAGTACTTC. Residues: CASRSKGGEQYF.